These 29 T cell receptor beta chains originate from one sample sequenced in a study of cytomegalovirus exposure and HLA in healthy donors. Profiling relied on immunoSEQ multiplex PCR, and the TCRdb table lists in-frame clones only, not all of them. The sample includes 100,000 to 150,000 clones, 89% seen only once; the top ten take 1% to 1.5%. Sample: PBMCs. These TCRs come from a woman between 18 and 30 years old in good health and CMV-seronegative.

This sequence joins TRBV5-1 and TRBJ1-5; 7 bases fit TRBD1. The CDR3 has 14 amino acids. The junction had 8 bases not matched to a gene; V was cut back by 4 bases and J by 7 bases. The germline V gene encodes CDR1 SGHRS and CDR2 YFSETQ. In nucleotides, the CDR3 is TGCGCCAGCAGCCCCACAGGGGCGCGACAGCCCCAGCATTTT. Protein product: CASSPTGARQPQHF.

The chain is built from TRBV5-1 and TRBJ2-5, with TRBD2 matching over 8 bases. Germline V CDR1 and CDR2: SGHRS, YFSETQ. The CDR3 consists of 15 residues. V trimming: 4 bases; J trimming: 2 bases; junction bases outside the gene matches: 7. The CDR3 loop is CASSRGTREQETQYF. The CDR3 coding sequence is TGCGCCAGCAGCCGTGGGACTAGAGAACAAGAGACCCAGTACTTC.

The V and J genes are TRBV7-3 and TRBJ1-2; D unresolved. The CDR3 spans 12 residues. Per germline, CDR1 SGHTA and CDR2 FQGTGA. The V end was cut by 3 bases, the J end by 4 bases, with 6 bases between. The CDR3 DNA reads as TGTGCCAGCAGCTTCGGGGTCTATGGCTACACCTTC. This translates into CASSFGVYGYTF. Full variable domain (remainder filled in from reference TRBV7-3 and TRBJ1-2): GAGVSQTPSNKVTEKGKYVELRCDPISGHTALYWYRQSLGQGPEFLIYFQGTGAADDSGLPNDRFFAVRPEGSVSTLKIQRTERGDSAVYLCASSFGVYGYTFGSGTRLTVV.

The chain has TRBV4-1 and TRBJ1-2, with TRBD1 as a possible D gene (6 bases). Germline assignment: CDR1 MGHRA and CDR2 YSYEKL. V was clipped by 1 base and J by 3 bases, with 15 bases between them. The length of the CDR3 is 16 residues. CDR3 sequence reads: CASSQVIGGRDYGYTF. CDR3 sequence (DNA): TGCGCCAGCAGCCAAGTAATAGGGGGAAGGGACTATGGCTACACCTTC.

The chain couples TRBV6-6 to TRBJ1-2, with D perhaps TRBD1 (5 bases). CDR3 length: 15 amino acids. Germline CDR1 reads MNHNY; CDR2 reads SVGAGI (reference sequence). The V and J ends lost 2 bases and 0 bases respectively, with 10 bases between them. The CDR3 region is CASSYPQEANYGYTF. The CDR3 DNA follows: TGTGCCAGCAGTTACCCACAGGAAGCTAACTATGGCTACACCTTC.

The chain carries TRBV27 and TRBJ2-3; D not resolved. Germline values: CDR1 MNHEY, CDR2 SMNVEV (reference sequence). V dropped 2 bases and J dropped 5 bases, with 11 bases sitting between them. The CDR3 contains 14 residues. Written as DNA, the CDR3 is TGTGCCAGCAGTTTACCGGGTACAAAAGATACGCAGTATTTT. Translation: CASSLPGTKDTQYF.

The J gene is TRBJ1-2, the V gene TRBV9; no reliable D call. Trimming pared 0 bases from V and 6 bases from J, leaving 9 bases between. The CDR3 spans 13 residues. From germline, CDR1 is SGDLS and CDR2 YYNGEE. The CDR3 region is CASSVVWGDGYTF. CDR3 coding DNA: TGTGCCAGCAGCGTAGTTTGGGGAGATGGCTACACCTTC.

This clone was counted once. In DNA form, the CDR3 reads TGTGCCAGCAGTGATCTAGCGGATCAAGAGACCCAGTACTTC. Its translation is CASSDLADQETQYF. This chain uses TRBV2 with TRBJ2-5, with TRBD2 matching 7 bases. This CDR3 has 14 amino acids. Germline trimming cut 3 bases from V and 2 bases from J; bases unmatched to any gene: 3. The V gene's germline CDR1 is SNHLY and CDR2 FYNNEI.

The chain uses TRBV9 and TRBJ2-3; 10 nucleotides align to TRBD2. From germline, CDR1 is SGDLS and CDR2 YYNGEE. Trimming at V came to 1 base and at J to 6 bases, leaving 5 bases not matched to a gene. This CDR3 has 15 residues. CDR3 bases: TGTGCCAGCAGCGTATTTAGCGGGGGGCTGGATACGCAGTATTTT. Translation gives CASSVFSGGLDTQYF.

The chain has TRBV6-5 and TRBJ1-2, with D perhaps matching TRBD1 (6 bases). The CDR3 extends over 14 amino acids. Germline V CDR1 and CDR2: MNHEY, SVGAGI. Trimming pared 6 bases from V and 5 bases from J, leaving 16 bases between. The CDR3 spells CASSRGGAAYGYTF. The CDR3 DNA reads as TGTGCCAGCAGCCGCGGGGGGGCCGCATATGGCTACACCTTC.

The V call is TRBV19, the J call TRBJ1-6, with D hard to call. Trimming removed 5 bases from V and 9 bases from J, with 17 bases in between. CDR3 length: 15 residues. Looked up from germline, CDR1 is LNHDA and CDR2 is SQIVND (reference sequence). CDR3 loop: CASSFTGKNGSPLHF. The CDR3 DNA sequence: TGTGCCAGTAGTTTCACGGGAAAGAACGGTTCACCCCTCCACTTT.

This chain uses TRBV25-1 with TRBJ2-5, with D uncertain. V lost 7 bases and J 5 bases, leaving 5 bases between the germline ends. The CDR3 extends over 10 amino acids. Germline CDR1 reads MGHDK; CDR2 reads SYGVNS. CDR3 coding DNA: TGTGCCAGCACGGGTGAGACCCAGTACTTC. It specifies CASTGETQYF.

The V call is TRBV4-2, the J call TRBJ1-4; D perhaps matches TRBD1 (5 bases). Between the trimmed V and J ends, which lost 1 base and 2 bases, there was a span of 11 bases. The CDR3 has 16 amino acids. CDR1 is LGHNA, CDR2 YNFKEQ, per germline. The chain's CDR3 is CASSQVLAGTNEKLFF. DNA for the CDR3: TGTGCCAGCAGCCAAGTCCTGGCAGGGACTAATGAAAAACTGTTTTTT.

The chain carries TRBV4-2 and TRBJ1-2; D is uncertain. The ends were cut back, 4 bases at V and 1 base at J, with 10 bases in the middle. Per germline, CDR1 LGHNA and CDR2 YNFKEQ. This CDR3 has 14 amino acids. This CDR3 is CASSPNTDNYGYTF. The DNA of the CDR3 is TGTGCCAGCAGCCCAAATACAGATAACTATGGCTACACCTTC.

The chain has TRBV5-1 and TRBJ1-1, with TRBD1 identical over 10 bases. This CDR3 region has 18 residues. V dropped 1 base and J dropped 4; count of bases not matched to a gene: 13. From germline, CDR1 is SGHRS and CDR2 YFSETQ. The chain's CDR3 is CASSLTPRTGGGGTEAFF. DNA of the CDR3: TGCGCCAGCAGCTTGACGCCTCGGACAGGGGGAGGAGGCACTGAAGCTTTCTTT.

The chain carries TRBV18 and TRBJ1-4; D call uncertain. The CDR3 length is 15 residues. With 3 bases removed from V and 7 bases from J, the gap between germline ends came to 15 bases. Germline values: CDR1 KGHSH, CDR2 LQKENI. The CDR3 DNA follows: TGTGCCAGCTCACCCTTATTTGGGTCAGGTGAAAAACTGTTTTTT. This codes for CASSPLFGSGEKLFF.

This clone appeared a single time. The CDR3 DNA reads TGTGCCAGCAGTCCGACTTATGGCTACACCTTC. Translating gives CASSPTYGYTF. The chain combines TRBV6-6 with TRBJ1-2; no clear D gene. V lost 5 bases and J 5 bases, leaving 6 bases between the germline ends. CDR1 is MNHNY and CDR2 is SVGAGI in the germline V gene (reference sequence). CDR3 size: 11 residues.

CDR3 DNA sequence: TGCGCCAGCAGCCTCAGTAGCACAGATACGCAGTATTTT. Its protein is CASSLSSTDTQYF. The V gene is TRBV5-1, the J gene TRBJ2-3; D remains unclear. V was clipped by 4 bases and J by 0 bases, with 6 bases between them. Germline values: CDR1 SGHRS, CDR2 YFSETQ. The CDR3 consists of 13 residues.

V usage is TRBV7-2 and J usage is TRBJ1-3, with TRBD1 as a possible D gene (5 bases). Trimming pared 2 bases from V and 0 bases from J, leaving 11 bases between. Germline-derived CDR1 and CDR2 are SGHTA and FQGNSA. This CDR3 is 16 amino acids long. The DNA of the CDR3 is TGTGCCAGCAGCTTACGCGGGGGGTACTCTGGAAACACCATATATTTT. Its translation: CASSLRGGYSGNTIYF.

This clone is a singleton in its sample. The chain recombines TRBV18 with TRBJ2-5; weak D call: TRBD1 (6 bases). The CDR3 is made up of 16 amino acids. Between the trimmed V and J ends, which lost 8 bases and 2 bases, there was a span of 21 bases. The germline V gene encodes CDR1 KGHSH and CDR2 LQKENI. CDR3 sequence (DNA): TGTGCCAGCCACAACACACGAGGGGGTGGTCAAGAGACCCAGTACTTC. It is translated as CASHNTRGGGQETQYF. Full variable domain (rest looked up from reference TRBV18 and TRBJ2-5): NAGVMQNPRHLVRRRGQEARLRCSPMKGHSHVYWYRQLPEEGLKFMVYLQKENIIDESGMPKERFSAEFPKEGPSILRIQQVVRGDSAAYFCASHNTRGGGQETQYFGPGTRLLVL.

The J gene is TRBJ1-2, the V gene TRBV13; the match to TRBD1 covers 7 bases. In germline, CDR1 is PRHDT, CDR2 FYEKMQ (reference sequence). The CDR3 consists of 18 residues. V lost 4 bases, J lost 4 bases, and 18 bases stayed unmatched. CDR3 sequence: CASSYKYPGQGDIYGYTF. In DNA form, the CDR3 reads TGTGCCAGCAGCTACAAATACCCGGGGCAGGGGGATATCTATGGCTACACCTTC.

The CDR3 spells CASSPRTFADGYTF. CDR3 nucleotides: TGTGCCAGCAGCCCAAGGACATTTGCGGATGGCTACACCTTC. V usage is TRBV13 and J usage is TRBJ1-2, with TRBD1 as a possible D gene (5 bases). The V gene's germline CDR1 is PRHDT and CDR2 FYEKMQ (reference sequence). With 5 bases removed from V and 6 bases from J, the gap between germline ends came to 16 bases. The CDR3 totals 14 residues.

This sequence joins TRBV4-2 and TRBJ1-6; 9 positions agree with TRBD1. The junction had 4 bases not matched to a gene; V was cut back by 0 bases and J by 7 bases. CDR1 and CDR2 from the germline V gene are LGHNA and YNFKEQ. CDR3 length: 16 residues. CDR3 bases: TGTGCCAGCAGCCAAGACGACAGGGGGTTAAATTCACCCCTCCACTTT. Translated: CASSQDDRGLNSPLHF.

The V gene is TRBV2, the J gene TRBJ1-2; 9 bases are a match to TRBD1. CDR1 is SNHLY and CDR2 is FYNNEI in the germline V gene. The trim removed 1 base at V and 6 bases at J, leaving 3 bases unmatched. CDR3 length: 14 amino acids. This CDR3 reads CASSEGTGGDGYTF. Written as DNA, the CDR3 is TGTGCCAGCAGTGAAGGAACAGGGGGCGATGGCTACACCTTC.

The V and J genes are TRBV4-1 and TRBJ1-1; D is uncertain. This CDR3 spans 17 amino acids. Deletions cut 6 bases from V and 1 base from J, with 21 bases between. From germline, CDR1 is MGHRA and CDR2 YSYEKL. The CDR3 nucleotides read TGCGCCAGCAGAAAGGGCCAGGTTACGGGGTGGAACACTGAAGCTTTCTTT. It specifies CASRKGQVTGWNTEAFF.

V and J are TRBV6-1 and TRBJ1-5; no clear D gene. Germline CDR1 reads MNHNS; CDR2 reads SASEGT. This CDR3 comprises 14 residues. V lost 3 bases and J lost 4, with 10 bases in between. The CDR3 nucleotides read TGTGCCAGCAGTGATGCGGCGGAGAATCAGCCCCAGCATTTT. Translation: CASSDAAENQPQHF.

The chain recombines TRBV10-1 with TRBJ2-2; 7 nucleotides line up with TRBD1. The CDR3 spans 16 residues. After removal of 4 bases from V and 5 bases from J, the junction contained 10 bases not matched to a gene. The germline V gene encodes CDR1 WNHNN and CDR2 SYGVQD (reference sequence). The CDR3 DNA is TGCGCCAGCAGTGGTCACAACAGGGGTAGGACCGGGGAGCTGTTTTTT. Its translation: CASSGHNRGRTGELFF.

The rearrangement uses TRBV7-8 and TRBJ1-2; D call uncertain. Germline values: CDR1 SGHVS, CDR2 FQNEAQ. V was clipped by 3 bases and J by 0 bases, with 20 bases between them. The CDR3 spans 18 residues. The CDR3 sequence is CASSFPIASVGANYGYTF. For the CDR3, the DNA is TGTGCCAGCAGCTTCCCCATTGCCTCAGTGGGAGCTAACTATGGCTACACCTTC.

The CDR3 sequence: CASSYTGGETQYF. CDR3 DNA sequence: TGTGCCAGCAGCTACACAGGGGGTGAGACCCAGTACTTC. V usage is TRBV7-8 and J usage is TRBJ2-5; 8 bases map to TRBD1. Per the germline V gene, CDR1 is SGHVS and CDR2 is FQNEAQ. J gave up 5 bases and V 4 bases, and 3 bases lay outside the gene matches. The CDR3 totals 13 residues.